This TCR beta chain was identified during a study of CD8+ T cells in alopecia areata. Turning to the study itself: Treated individuals took tofacitinib by mouth, 5 to 10 mg twice daily.

This clone has just a few counts. Germline V CDR1 and CDR2: SQVTM, ANQGSEA. Trimming shortened V by 7 bases and J by 1 base, and 11 bases separated the two germline ends. CDR3 length: 12 residues. TCR sequencing used cDNA made by reverse transcription of extracted RNA. Only in-frame clones appear in the TCRdb table, and some are missing; sequencing was by immunoSEQ multiplex PCR. This table holds 130,000 to 150,000 clones, 51% found once. Collected material from alopecia areata patients comprised lesional scalp punch biopsies and peripheral blood. The TCR comes from a human donor with alopecia areata. The V and J genes are TRBV29-1 and TRBJ2-7; D remains unclear. The material was CD4+ T cells sorted from blood, obtained at week 0. CDR3 in amino acids: CSAADGSYEQYF. CDR3 DNA sequence: TGCAGCGCCGCGGACGGTTCCTACGAGCAGTACTTC.